The 14 T cell receptor beta chains presented below share a single source sample, sequenced in a study of shared clonotypes between healthy human individuals. Data came from immunoSEQ multiplex PCR; TCRdb stores just in-frame clones and leaves some out. The repertoire holds around 700,000 clones, 72% seen once, with 1.5% to 2% in the top ten. The sample consisted of memory CD4+ T cells sorted from blood. Regarding subset: CD45RA-negative fraction. The receptors derive from a woman in her twenties or thirties in good health.

V usage is TRBV5-1 and J usage is TRBJ2-1; 14 bases line up with TRBD2. CDR1 SGHRS and CDR2 YFSETQ come from the germline V gene. The CDR3 has 16 amino acids. V was pared by 4 bases and J by 8 bases, with 8 bases of the junction left unmatched. CDR3 DNA: TGCGCCAGCAGCCCGGGACTAGCGGGAGTCGGCGATGAGCAGTTCTTC. Residues: CASSPGLAGVGDEQFF.

This clone was counted at least ten times. This rearrangement joins TRBV18 to TRBJ2-1; D may be TRBD1 (6 bases). The CDR3 covers 14 residues. V dropped 4 bases and J dropped 6 bases, with 13 bases sitting between them. Germline V lookup: CDR1 KGHSH, CDR2 LQKENI. The CDR3 sequence: CASSRDILGNEQFF. The CDR3 DNA reads TGTGCCAGCTCACGGGACATACTCGGCAATGAGCAGTTCTTC.

The gene calls are TRBV6-6 and TRBJ2-7; 7 bases align to TRBD1. CDR1 and CDR2 (germline): MNHNY, SVGAGI (reference sequence). The CDR3 runs 13 residues. V dropped 5 bases and J dropped 4; count of bases not matched to a gene: 5. The DNA of the CDR3 is TGTGCCAGCAGTCGGGACAGCAGATACGAGCAGTACTTC. The encoded protein is CASSRDSRYEQYF.

This clone was seen just once. The rearrangement joins TRBV29-1 to TRBJ2-1; D is unresolved. Trimming took off 7 bases at V and 4 bases at J, with 8 bases between the two ends. The germline V gene encodes CDR1 SQVTM and CDR2 ANQGSEA. The CDR3 runs 11 residues. This CDR3 is CSALGYNEQFF. The CDR3 region has the DNA TGCAGCGCCCTAGGGTACAATGAGCAGTTCTTC.

Only a few counts were recorded for this clone. The CDR3 loop reads CASSPRYEQYF. For the CDR3, the DNA is TGTGCCAGCAGCCCCCGCTACGAGCAGTACTTC. The rearrangement joins TRBV11-3 to TRBJ2-7; D ambiguous. Trimming pared 5 bases from V and 3 bases from J, leaving 5 bases between. CDR1 and CDR2 (germline): SGHNT, YENEEA. This CDR3 has 11 amino acids.

The chain couples TRBV27 to TRBJ2-7; TRBD1 matches 7 bases. Looked up from germline, CDR1 is MNHEY and CDR2 is SMNVEV (reference sequence). This CDR3 has 14 amino acids. The trim removed 0 bases at V and 3 bases at J, leaving 2 bases unmatched. CDR3 in amino acids: CASSLSRQGYEQYF. CDR3 nucleotides: TGTGCCAGCAGTTTATCCCGACAGGGCTACGAGCAGTACTTC.

This clone was observed once. The chain has TRBV27 and TRBJ1-4; TRBD1 might be the D (5 bases). The CDR3 extends over 14 amino acids. The V end lost 3 bases, the J end lost 7 bases, and 12 bases lay between the germline ends. Germline-derived CDR1 and CDR2 are MNHEY and SMNVEV (reference sequence). The CDR3 here is CASSFNRGGEKLFF. The CDR3 DNA is TGTGCCAGCAGTTTTAATAGGGGCGGTGAAAAACTGTTTTTT.

The chain's CDR3 is CAISEGRTWDQPQHF. CDR3 in DNA: TGTGCCATCAGTGAGGGTAGGACATGGGATCAGCCCCAGCATTTT. The chain combines TRBV10-3 with TRBJ1-5, with D possibly matching TRBD1 (5 bases). V was trimmed by 2 bases and J by 5 bases, leaving 13 bases between them. The CDR3 consists of 15 residues. The germline gives CDR1 ENHRY, CDR2 SYGVKD.

The rearrangement links TRBV6-6 to TRBJ2-7; 9 bases match TRBD1. Trimming took 6 bases from V and 6 from J; bases not matched to a gene: 6. The CDR3 sequence is 13 residues long. Germline loops: CDR1 MNHNY, CDR2 SVGAGI (reference sequence). The CDR3 nucleotides read TGTGCCAGCAGCTACAGGGGGCTGGGCGAGCAGTACTTC. This gives the protein CASSYRGLGEQYF.

The chain combines TRBV7-9 with TRBJ2-2; a weak D match, TRBD1 (6 bases). The CDR3 contains 17 residues. The V end was cut by 5 bases, the J end by 4 bases, with 20 bases between. CDR1 is SEHNR and CDR2 is FQNEAQ in the germline V gene (reference sequence). CDR3 protein: CASSRAGGGVGTGELFF. The CDR3 region has the DNA TGTGCCAGCAGCCGAGCTGGGGGCGGCGTGGGCACCGGGGAGCTGTTTTTT.

Regarding this clone: Other DNA variants within this sample encode the same CDR3. J is TRBJ2-7 and V is TRBV5-1; 10 bases agree with TRBD1. The CDR3 extends over 14 amino acids. Trimming cost V 4 bases and J 6 bases; bases outside gene matches: 7. The germline CDR1 and CDR2 sequences are SGHRS and YFSETQ. Here the CDR3 reads CASSPGTGVSEQYF. DNA for the CDR3: TGCGCCAGCAGCCCCGGGACAGGGGTGTCCGAGCAGTACTTC. The full variable domain, completed using reference TRBV5-1 and TRBJ2-7, is KAGVTQTPRYLIKTRGQQVTLSCSPISGHRSVSWYQQTPGQGLQFLFEYFSETQRNKGNFPGRFSGRQFSNSRSEMNVSTLELGDSALYLCASSPGTGVSEQYFGPGTRLTVT.

This clone occurred once. J is TRBJ2-5 and V is TRBV5-5; D not certain. Germline V gene lookup returns CDR1 SGHKS and CDR2 YYEKEE (reference sequence). The CDR3 spans 13 residues. V lost 0 bases to trimming and J lost 5 bases, with 8 bases between them. This chain's CDR3 is CASSLGLWETQYF. The DNA for the CDR3 is TGTGCCAGCAGCTTGGGGCTCTGGGAGACCCAGTACTTC.

This clone was recorded only once. The chain joins TRBV6-6 to TRBJ1-1; the D is unclear. The CDR3 consists of 13 residues. Between the trimmed V and J ends, which lost 0 bases and 5 bases, there was a span of 7 bases. From germline, CDR1 is MNHNY and CDR2 SVGAGI (reference sequence). CDR3: CASSYSKETEAFF. For the CDR3, the DNA is TGTGCCAGCAGTTACTCGAAGGAGACTGAAGCTTTCTTT.

This chain connects TRBV18 to TRBJ1-1; no firm D call. The CDR3 is 13 residues long. The V gene's germline CDR1 is KGHSH and CDR2 LQKENI. Between the trimmed V and J ends, which lost 3 bases and 7 bases, there was a span of 12 bases. CDR3 sequence (DNA): TGTGCCAGCTCACCCCCAGACGGATTTGAAGCTTTCTTT. It specifies CASSPPDGFEAFF.